What follows are 29 T cell receptor beta chains derived from one specimen sequenced in a study of T cell responses to AZD1222 COVID-19 vaccine. This table comes from immunoSEQ multiplex PCR, and its TCRdb copy is limited to in-frame clones, with some not included. Here the sample spans around 150,000 clones, just over 90% being singletons. This specimen was peripheral blood, taken 28 days after the second AZD1222 dose. These receptors all stem from an adult who received the AZD1222 COVID-19 vaccine.

This sequence joins TRBV6-2 or TRBV6-3 and TRBJ1-2, with D maybe TRBD1 (6 bases). Per germline, CDR1 MNHEY and CDR2 SVGEGT. With 1 base removed from V and 4 bases from J, the gap between germline ends came to 13 bases. This CDR3 is 15 amino acids long. CDR3 sequence reads: CASSYYGRGSYGYTF. The CDR3 DNA sequence: TGTGCCAGCAGTTACTACGGCAGGGGATCCTATGGCTACACCTTC.

The chain links TRBV19 to TRBJ2-1, with D possibly called TRBD1 or TRBD2 (5 bases each). The V and J ends lost 5 bases and 6 bases respectively, with 20 bases between them. Looked up from germline, CDR1 is LNHDA and CDR2 is SQIVND (reference sequence). The CDR3 is made up of 16 amino acids. The CDR3 DNA reads TGTGCCAGTAGTCAAAGAGGGGCAGGAAAGGGCAATGAGCAGTTCTTC. Translation gives CASSQRGAGKGNEQFF.

This chain connects TRBV5-1 to TRBJ1-1; unclear D gene. V lost 0 bases and J lost 4, with 16 bases in between. Germline CDR1 and CDR2: SGHRS and YFSETQ. The CDR3 loop spans 16 amino acids. CDR3 protein: CASSLGGRAPSTEAFF. Written as DNA, the CDR3 is TGCGCCAGCAGCTTGGGAGGTCGAGCTCCCTCCACTGAAGCTTTCTTT.

In its sample, this clone was seen once. The chain carries TRBV5-3 and TRBJ2-3; the D is unclear. TRBV5-3 is assigned to the ORF class and has an uncertain function. Trimming took off 1 base at V and 5 bases at J, with 2 bases between the two ends. The CDR3 sequence is 11 residues long. The chain's CDR3 is CARSLRDTQYF. The CDR3 DNA reads as TGTGCCAGAAGCTTGAGAGATACGCAGTATTTT.

The V and J genes are TRBV4-1 and TRBJ1-2; weak D call: TRBD1 (6 bases). V was clipped by 3 bases and J by 7 bases, with 18 bases between them. Germline assignment: CDR1 MGHRA and CDR2 YSYEKL. This CDR3 spans 15 amino acids. The CDR3, as DNA: TGCGCCAGCAGCCAGTCAGGGGCAGGGACTCGTGGCTACACCTTC. Its protein is CASSQSGAGTRGYTF.

This clone was counted between two and nine times. The CDR3: CASSHWGTQYF. Here the CDR3 DNA reads TGTGCCAGCAGCCATTGGGGAACGCAGTATTTT. J is TRBJ2-3 and V is TRBV3-1 (or the pseudogene TRBV3-2); no clear D gene. Germline V gene data show CDR1 as LGHDT and CDR2 as YNNKEL (reference sequence). Deletions cut 3 bases from V and 9 bases from J, with 7 bases between. The CDR3 loop spans 11 amino acids.

V and J are TRBV12-1 and TRBJ2-7; the D segment call TRBD2 is taken from the table without a DNA check. TRBV12-1 is assigned pseudogene status. This CDR3 is built from 22 residues. In DNA, the CDR3 is TGTGCCAGCAGCTTTTATGCCCCCGATCTGCGGGGGGCTTTCATACCGATCTACGAGCAGTACTTC. Its translation is CASSFYAPDLRGAFIPIYEQYF.

This clone was detected only a few times. The chain recombines TRBV10-1 with TRBJ2-5; 12 bases line up with TRBD2. Per germline, CDR1 WNHNN and CDR2 SYGVQD (reference sequence). Trimming at V came to 5 bases and at J to 3 bases, leaving 1 base not matched to a gene. The CDR3 runs 14 residues. CDR3: CASSSSGREETQYF. As DNA, the CDR3 is TGCGCCAGCAGTTCTAGCGGGAGGGAAGAGACCCAGTACTTC.

The V gene is TRBV20-1, the J gene TRBJ2-7; 10 nucleotides align to TRBD2. This CDR3 has 14 amino acids. Germline V gives CDR1 DFQATT, CDR2 SNEGSKA (reference sequence). V was pared by 3 bases and J by 1 base, with 3 bases of the junction left unmatched. Here the CDR3 DNA reads TGCAGTGCTAGTTCACTAGCGGGGTCCTACGAGCAGTACTTC. This gives the protein CSASSLAGSYEQYF.

A single count supports this clone. The V gene is TRBV5-5, the J gene TRBJ2-7, with D hard to call. Germline V gene data show CDR1 as SGHKS and CDR2 as YYEKEE (reference sequence). Trimming pared 5 bases from V and 3 bases from J, leaving 6 bases between. The CDR3 is 11 amino acids. CDR3 region: CASSRDYEQYF. In DNA, the CDR3 is TGTGCCAGCAGTCGTGACTACGAGCAGTACTTC. The full variable domain, in which reference TRBV5-5 and TRBJ2-7 provide the parts outside the CDR3, is DAGVTQSPTHLIKTRGQQVTLRCSPISGHKSVSWYQQVLGQGPQFIFQYYEKEERGRGNFPDRFSARQFPNYSSELNVNALLLGDSALYLCASSRDYEQYFGPGTRLTVT.

In DNA, the CDR3 is TGTGCCAGCAGCGTAGAATCCAGGGGTGTCTATGGCTACACCTTC. Translated: CASSVESRGVYGYTF. This sequence joins TRBV9 and TRBJ1-2; tentatively, D is TRBD1 (6 bases). Germline V lookup: CDR1 SGDLS, CDR2 YYNGEE. The CDR3 is 15 residues long. Deletions cut 0 bases from V and 4 bases from J, with 13 bases between. The whole variable domain, filled in from reference TRBV9 and TRBJ1-2, reads DSGVTQTPKHLITATGQRVTLRCSPRSGDLSVYWYQQSLDQGLQFLIQYYNGEERAKGNILERFSAQQFPDLHSELNLSSLELGDSALYFCASSVESRGVYGYTFGSGTRLTVV.

CDR3 loop: CASSQPTGTPRELFF. The CDR3 nucleotides read TGTGCCAGCAGCCAACCGACAGGGACGCCGAGGGAACTGTTTTTT. The rearrangement joins TRBV3-1 (or the pseudogene TRBV3-2) to TRBJ1-4, with 7 bases matching TRBD1. CDR1 is LGHDT, CDR2 YNNKEL, per germline (reference sequence). The CDR3 is 15 residues long. V gave up 2 bases and J gave up 12 bases; unmatched junction bases: 12.

The chain carries TRBV6-5 and TRBJ2-1; D possibly corresponds to TRBD1 (5 bases). In germline, CDR1 is MNHEY, CDR2 SVGAGI. The CDR3 sequence is 15 residues long. V was clipped by 6 bases and J by 7 bases, with 19 bases between them. The CDR3 DNA is TGTGCCAGCAGAGGATTTGGGCGGCAGGGAAATGAGCAGTTCTTC. Residues: CASRGFGRQGNEQFF.

This rearrangement joins TRBV6-5 to TRBJ2-2, with 10 bases matching TRBD1. The ends lost 6 bases at V and 4 bases at J; junction bases unmatched: 5. From germline, CDR1 is MNHEY and CDR2 SVGAGI. CDR3 length equals 15 residues. CDR3 in amino acids: CASRRQGAGTGELFF. In nucleotides, the CDR3 is TGTGCCAGCAGACGACAGGGGGCGGGCACCGGGGAGCTGTTTTTT.

The V gene is TRBV28, the J gene TRBJ2-3; possibly TRBD1 or TRBD2 for D (6 bases each). CDR1 MDHEN and CDR2 SYDVKM come from the germline V gene. The germline V and J ends were trimmed by 10 bases and 1 base, with 18 bases remaining between them. The CDR3 covers 15 residues. CDR3 residues: CATRGTGAGTDTQYF. The CDR3 nucleotides are TGTGCCACAAGGGGGACGGGAGCAGGCACAGATACGCAGTATTTT.

A word on this clone: Distinct nucleotide sequences in the sample also encode this CDR3. This rearrangement joins TRBV5-1 to TRBJ2-1; 7 nucleotides align to TRBD2. In germline, CDR1 is SGHRS, CDR2 YFSETQ. The J segment lost 5 bases and the V segment lost 3 bases, leaving 5 bases of the junction unmatched. This CDR3 has 14 residues. This chain's CDR3 is CASSSLAGDNEQFF. The CDR3 nucleotides are TGCGCCAGCAGCTCCCTCGCGGGGGACAATGAGCAGTTCTTC.

This sequence joins TRBV2 and TRBJ2-7, with D maybe TRBD2 (5 bases). The V end was cut by 2 bases, the J end by 1 base, with 9 bases between. The germline V gene encodes CDR1 SNHLY and CDR2 FYNNEI. The CDR3 covers 14 residues. The DNA of the CDR3 is TGTGCCAGCAGTGAATCCGAGGGATCCTACGAGCAGTACTTC. Protein: CASSESEGSYEQYF.

The CDR3 loop is CASSYTEIGAYEQYF. DNA of the CDR3: TGTGCCAGCAGTTACACAGAAATCGGAGCCTACGAGCAGTACTTC. V and J are TRBV28 and TRBJ2-7, with D unresolved. There are 15 residues in the CDR3. V lost 4 bases to trimming and J lost 2 bases, with 15 bases between them. Germline CDR1 MDHEN, CDR2 SYDVKM.

V and J are TRBV9 and TRBJ2-2, with 7 bases that match TRBD1. The CDR3 contains 14 residues. The V segment lost 4 bases and the J segment 7 bases; nucleotides outside the gene matches: 7. In germline, CDR1 is SGDLS, CDR2 YYNGEE. The CDR3 DNA is TGTGCCAGCAGCCTTAGACAGGGTCGCGGGGAGCTGTTTTTT. It encodes CASSLRQGRGELFF.

The rearrangement uses TRBV6-5 and TRBJ2-1; the D is unclear. The germline CDR1 and CDR2 sequences are MNHEY and SVGAGI. V lost 0 bases to trimming and J lost 10 bases, with 10 bases between them. The CDR3 totals 13 residues. The CDR3 region has the DNA TGTGCCAGCAGTTACTCCCCCTCCGCGGAGCAGTTCTTC. The encoded protein is CASSYSPSAEQFF.

This clone occurred once. The chain recombines TRBV6-5 with TRBJ2-7, with D unclear. Per the germline V gene, CDR1 is MNHEY and CDR2 is SVGAGI. V lost 2 bases and J 0 bases, leaving 5 bases between the germline ends. CDR3 size: 13 residues. CDR3 nucleotide sequence: TGTGCCAGCAGTTACCGGTCCTCCTACGAGCAGTACTTC. Residues: CASSYRSSYEQYF.

There are a few counts of this clone. This chain links TRBV7-3 with TRBJ2-2; D is unresolved. This CDR3 contains 14 residues. Trimming shortened V by 2 bases and J by 0 bases, and 4 bases separated the two germline ends. CDR1 SGHTA and CDR2 FQGTGA come from the germline V gene. The CDR3: CASSLVANTGELFF. In DNA form, the CDR3 reads TGTGCCAGCAGCTTAGTAGCGAACACCGGGGAGCTGTTTTTT.

J is TRBJ2-7 and V is TRBV7-6; TRBD2 matches at 8 bases. Germline CDR1 SGHVS, CDR2 FNYEAQ. J gave up 2 bases and V 5 bases, and 23 bases lay outside the gene matches. This CDR3 has 20 amino acids. CDR3 DNA sequence: TGTGCCAGCAGCCGAAAGGAGGCGGGAGGTAGAAGACTAGGGGCCTACGAGCAGTACTTC. It translates to CASSRKEAGGRRLGAYEQYF.

The chain carries TRBV5-4 and TRBJ2-7; 9 bases are shared with TRBD1. The CDR3 loop spans 17 amino acids. The germline V gene encodes CDR1 SGHNT and CDR2 YYREEE (reference sequence). Trimming removed 6 bases from V and 0 bases from J; junction bases left unmatched: 13. In DNA, the CDR3 is TGTGCCAGCAACCCCGGACAGGGGTCTTCACGCTCCTACGAGCAGTACTTC. Translating gives CASNPGQGSSRSYEQYF.

The rearrangement links TRBV5-1 to TRBJ2-5; D is possibly TRBD2 (7 bases). The CDR3 length is 11 residues. Germline V gene data show CDR1 as SGHRS and CDR2 as YFSETQ. V gave up 7 bases and J gave up 5 bases, with 9 bases separating them. This chain's CDR3 is CASGGAETQYF. CDR3 sequence (DNA): TGCGCCAGCGGGGGGGCCGAGACCCAGTACTTC.

The rearrangement links TRBV7-6 to TRBJ1-3, with D possibly being TRBD1 (5 bases). This CDR3 is 14 amino acids long. From germline, CDR1 is SGHVS and CDR2 FNYEAQ. V dropped 6 bases and J dropped 4 bases, with 13 bases sitting between them. DNA for the CDR3: TGTGCCAGCAGAGCCTCCGGACAAGGAAACACCATATATTTT. It encodes CASRASGQGNTIYF.

This clone was seen a single time. CDR3 residues: CASSAEGQANTEAFF. The CDR3 coding sequence is TGTGCCAGCAGCGCCGAAGGACAGGCGAACACTGAAGCTTTCTTT. The rearrangement links TRBV9 to TRBJ1-1; 7 positions agree with TRBD1. J was trimmed by 1 base and V by 3 bases; bases with no gene match: 6. The CDR3 runs 15 residues. Per the germline V gene, CDR1 is SGDLS and CDR2 is YYNGEE.

The rearrangement uses TRBV21-1 and TRBJ2-3; the DNA was not used to check the table's D call, TRBD2. TRBV21-1 is a known pseudogene. This CDR3 contains 16 residues. CDR3 DNA sequence: TGTGCCAGCTGGACTAGCGGGAGGTCGGGCACAGATACGCAGTATTTT. Its translation is CASWTSGRSGTDTQYF.

CDR3 sequence: CASSRQGGNEKLFF. CDR3 in DNA: TGTGCCAGTAGTAGACAGGGTGGTAATGAAAAACTGTTTTTT. The chain is built from TRBV19 and TRBJ1-4; 7 bases are shared with TRBD1. The germline V gene encodes CDR1 LNHDA and CDR2 SQIVND (reference sequence). The CDR3 extends over 14 amino acids. Trimming took 4 bases from V and 4 from J; bases not matched to a gene: 3. The full variable domain, in which reference TRBV19 and TRBJ1-4 provide the parts outside the CDR3, is DGGITQSPKYLFRKEGQNVTLSCEQNLNHDAMYWYRQDPGQGLRLIYYSQIVNDFQKGDIAEGYSVSREKKESFPLTVTSAQKNPTAFYLCASSRQGGNEKLFFGSGTQLSVL.